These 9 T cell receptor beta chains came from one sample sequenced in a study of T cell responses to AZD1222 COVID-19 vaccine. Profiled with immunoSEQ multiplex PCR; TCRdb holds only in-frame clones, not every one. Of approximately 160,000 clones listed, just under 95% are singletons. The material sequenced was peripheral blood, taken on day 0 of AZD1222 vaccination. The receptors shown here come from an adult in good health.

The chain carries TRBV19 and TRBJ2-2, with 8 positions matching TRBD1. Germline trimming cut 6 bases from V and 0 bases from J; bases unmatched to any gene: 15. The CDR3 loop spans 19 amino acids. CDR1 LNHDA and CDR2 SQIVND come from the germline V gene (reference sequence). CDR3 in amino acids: CASSLFGTGDPTNTGELFF. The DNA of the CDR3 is TGTGCCAGTAGCCTTTTCGGGACAGGAGACCCTACGAACACCGGGGAGCTGTTTTTT. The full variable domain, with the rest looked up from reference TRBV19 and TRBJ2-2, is DGGITQSPKYLFRKEGQNVTLSCEQNLNHDAMYWYRQDPGQGLRLIYYSQIVNDFQKGDIAEGYSVSREKKESFPLTVTSAQKNPTAFYLCASSLFGTGDPTNTGELFFGEGSRLTVL.

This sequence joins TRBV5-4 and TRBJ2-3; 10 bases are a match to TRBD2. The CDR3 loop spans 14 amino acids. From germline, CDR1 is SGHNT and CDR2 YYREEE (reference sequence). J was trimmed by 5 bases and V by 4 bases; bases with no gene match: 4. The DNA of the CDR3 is TGTGCCAGCAGCCAAATAGCGGGGGGAGATACGCAGTATTTT. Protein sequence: CASSQIAGGDTQYF.

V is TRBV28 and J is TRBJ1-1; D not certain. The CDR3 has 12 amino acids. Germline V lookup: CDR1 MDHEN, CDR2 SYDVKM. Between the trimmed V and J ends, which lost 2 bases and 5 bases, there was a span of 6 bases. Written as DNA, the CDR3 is TGTGCCAGCAGTTTAATTCGAACTGAAGCTTTCTTT. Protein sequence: CASSLIRTEAFF.

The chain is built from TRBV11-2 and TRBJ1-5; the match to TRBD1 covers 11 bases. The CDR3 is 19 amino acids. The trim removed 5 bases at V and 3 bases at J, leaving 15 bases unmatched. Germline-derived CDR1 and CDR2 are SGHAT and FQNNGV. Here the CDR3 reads CASSRWGAGQGDFNQPQHF. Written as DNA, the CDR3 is TGTGCCAGCAGCCGCTGGGGGGCGGGACAGGGGGATTTCAATCAGCCCCAGCATTTT.

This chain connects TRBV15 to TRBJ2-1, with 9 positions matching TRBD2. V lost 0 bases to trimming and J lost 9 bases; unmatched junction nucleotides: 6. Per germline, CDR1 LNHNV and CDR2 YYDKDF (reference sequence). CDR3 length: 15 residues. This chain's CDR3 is CATSRDSGLASEQFF. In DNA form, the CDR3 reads TGTGCCACCAGCAGAGATTCGGGACTAGCTAGTGAGCAGTTCTTC.

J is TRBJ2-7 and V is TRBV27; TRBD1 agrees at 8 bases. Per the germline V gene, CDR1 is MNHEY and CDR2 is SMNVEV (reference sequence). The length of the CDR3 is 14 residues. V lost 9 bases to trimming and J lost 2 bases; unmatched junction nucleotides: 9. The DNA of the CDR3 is TGTGCCAGTTGTGTACAGGGGGGTGCCTACGAGCAGTACTTC. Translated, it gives CASCVQGGAYEQYF.

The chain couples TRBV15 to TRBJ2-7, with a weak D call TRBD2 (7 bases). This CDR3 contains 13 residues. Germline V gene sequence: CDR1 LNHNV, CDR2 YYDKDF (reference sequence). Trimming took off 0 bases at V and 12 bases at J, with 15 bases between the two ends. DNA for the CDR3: TGTGCCACCAGCAGAGACCGAACAGGGACTACGTACTTC. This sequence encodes CATSRDRTGTTYF.

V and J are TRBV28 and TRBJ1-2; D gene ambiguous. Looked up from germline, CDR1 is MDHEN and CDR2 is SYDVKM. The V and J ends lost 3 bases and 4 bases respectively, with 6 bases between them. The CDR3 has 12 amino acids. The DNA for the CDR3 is TGTGCCAGCAGTTTTGGGATCTATGGCTACACCTTC. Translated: CASSFGIYGYTF.

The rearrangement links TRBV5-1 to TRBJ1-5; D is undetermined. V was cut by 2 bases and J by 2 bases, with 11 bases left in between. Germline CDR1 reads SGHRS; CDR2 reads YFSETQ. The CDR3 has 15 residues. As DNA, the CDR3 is TGCGCCAGCAGCTTTGGGTATGGAGGCAATCAGCCCCAGCATTTT. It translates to CASSFGYGGNQPQHF.